This TCR beta chain was profiled in a study of cytomegalovirus exposure and HLA in healthy donors. Study outcomes and limitations: For TCR beta chains, V- and J-gene trimming was later linked to a missense DCLRE1C variant.

As regards this clone: As yet, its antigen is unknown.

PCR used 60 Vbeta primers and 13 Jbeta primers. Measured with immunoSEQ multiplex PCR; TCRdb has only the in-frame clones, and not every one. The table lists about 120,000 clones, 72% of them singletons. Trimming took 6 bases from V and 6 from J; bases not matched to a gene: 7. The CDR3 consists of 14 residues. The germline V gene has CDR1 SGHRS and CDR2 YFSETQ. The TCR originated in a man aged 25 to 40 in good health and CMV-seronegative. The sequenced material came from PBMCs. The V call is TRBV5-1, the J call TRBJ2-3; 10 positions agree with TRBD1. The DNA for the CDR3 is TGCGCCAGCATCGAGGGACAGGGGCGGGATACGCAGTATTTT. Protein product: CASIEGQGRDTQYF.